In its sample, the clone carrying this T cell receptor beta chain was seen once. This record belongs to a study of blood T cell repertoires in COVID-19. The ends lost 7 bases at V and 2 bases at J; junction bases unmatched: 7. This CDR3 spans 14 amino acids. Looked up from germline, CDR1 is MNHEY and CDR2 is SVGAGI. Clones were read by immunoSEQ multiplex PCR, and TCRdb kept only the in-frame ones, dropping some. The sample contains over 20,000 clones, 70% to 90% of which appear only once. The clonotype was recovered from a human donor in a cohort sampled during active COVID-19. The rearrangement links TRBV6-5 to TRBJ2-5; 7 bases fit TRBD1. Sequenced input: peripheral blood. CDR3 loop: CASTLGQIQETQYF. In DNA, the CDR3 is TGTGCCAGCACCCTGGGACAGATTCAAGAGACCCAGTACTTC.